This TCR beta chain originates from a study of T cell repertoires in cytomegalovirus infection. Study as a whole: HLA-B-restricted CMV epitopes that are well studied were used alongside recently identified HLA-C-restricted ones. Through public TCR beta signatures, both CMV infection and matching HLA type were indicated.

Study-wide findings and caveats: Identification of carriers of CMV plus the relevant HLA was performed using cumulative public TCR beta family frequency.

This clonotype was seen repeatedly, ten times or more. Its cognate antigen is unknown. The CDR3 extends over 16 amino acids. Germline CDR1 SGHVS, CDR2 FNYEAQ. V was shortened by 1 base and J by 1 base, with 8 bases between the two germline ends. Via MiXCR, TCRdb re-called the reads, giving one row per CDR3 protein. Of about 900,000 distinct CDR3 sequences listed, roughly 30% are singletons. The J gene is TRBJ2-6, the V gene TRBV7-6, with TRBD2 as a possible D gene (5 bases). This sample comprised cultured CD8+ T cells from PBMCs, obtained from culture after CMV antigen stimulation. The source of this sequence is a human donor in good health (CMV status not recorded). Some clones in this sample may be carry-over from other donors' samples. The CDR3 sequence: CASSLGGWSGANVLTF. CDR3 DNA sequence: TGTGCCAGCAGCTTAGGAGGGTGGTCTGGGGCCAACGTCCTGACTTTC. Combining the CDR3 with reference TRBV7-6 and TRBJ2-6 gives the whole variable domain GAGVSQSPRYKVTKRGQDVALRCDPISGHVSLYWYRQALGQGPEFLTYFNYEAQQDKSGLPNDRFSAERPEGSISTLTIQRTEQRDSAMYRCASSLGGWSGANVLTFGAGSRLTVL.